This T cell receptor (beta chain) was sequenced during a study of T cell repertoires in cytomegalovirus infection. Study background: Recently identified HLA-C-restricted CMV epitopes and well-studied HLA-B-restricted CMV epitopes were used by the study. Both a matching HLA type and CMV infection were indicated by public TCR beta signatures. Study outcomes and limitations: Dominant in the ex vivo response were TCR beta clonotypes restricted by HLA-C and specific for CMV. Identification of carriers of CMV plus the relevant HLA was performed using cumulative public TCR beta family frequency.

Only a few counts were recorded for this clonotype. What it binds is unknown. V was cut by 3 bases and J by 6 bases, with 13 bases left in between. The germline V gene encodes CDR1 SGHRS and CDR2 YFSETQ. The CDR3 consists of 13 residues. A single record per CDR3 protein comes from TCRdb applying MiXCR to the reads. The table shows around 500,000 distinct CDR3 sequences, with roughly 46% occurring only once. The chain combines TRBV5-1 with TRBJ2-7; tentatively, D is TRBD1 or TRBD2 (5 bases each). Sequencing used cultured PBMCs, obtained from culture after CMV antigen stimulation. This clonotype originated in a human donor in good health (CMV status not recorded). Some clones in this sample may be carry-over from other donors' samples. For the CDR3, the DNA is TGCGCCAGCAGCTCTGAGGGACGGGGCGAGCAGTACTTC. This sequence encodes CASSSEGRGEQYF. Using reference TRBV5-1 and TRBJ2-7 for the parts outside the CDR3, the full variable domain is KAGVTQTPRYLIKTRGQQVTLSCSPISGHRSVSWYQQTPGQGLQFLFEYFSETQRNKGNFPGRFSGRQFSNSRSEMNVSTLELGDSALYLCASSSEGRGEQYFGPGTRLTVT.